One sample yielded the 15 T cell receptor beta chains listed below, sequenced in a study of patients and donors after allogeneic stem cell transplantation. TCRdb ran MiXCR on the RT-PCR reads and lists one entry per CDR3 protein. The sample shows about 410,000 distinct CDR3 sequences, roughly 17% of them seen only once. The sequenced sample consisted of blood, either unsorted or a sorted T cell fraction (not recorded which). The receptor set was obtained from a human donor who was either an allogeneic HSCT recipient or a stem cell or donor lymphocyte infusion donor (not recorded which). It is not recorded whose cells these are; they may come from a transplant donor.

The chain uses TRBV15 and TRBJ1-4; TRBD1 aligns across 7 bases. J lost 15 bases, V lost 5 bases, and 6 bases had no gene match. CDR3 size: 11 residues. Per the germline V gene, CDR1 is LNHNV and CDR2 is YYDKDF (reference sequence). CDR3 in amino acids: CATSLRDSVFF. In nucleotides, the CDR3 is TGTGCCACCAGCCTCCGGGACAGCGTGTTTTTT. The entire variable domain, with the rest obtained from reference TRBV15 and TRBJ1-4, is as follows: DAMVIQNPRYQVTQFGKPVTLSCSQTLNHNVMYWYQQKSSQAPKLLFHYYDKDFNNEADTPDNFQSRRPNTSFCFLDIRSPGLGDTAMYLCATSLRDSVFFGSGTQLSVL.

V and J are TRBV7-9 and TRBJ1-1, with TRBD1 identical over 9 bases. Germline CDR1 reads SEHNR; CDR2 reads FQNEAQ (reference sequence). With 3 bases clipped from V and 1 base from J, the junction kept 6 bases outside the gene matches. CDR3 length equals 16 residues. The CDR3, as DNA: TGTGCCAGCAGCTTCCCACCGGGACAGGGGAACACTGAAGCTTTCTTT. Its translation: CASSFPPGQGNTEAFF.

This clonotype was counted a few times. The V gene is TRBV7-6, the J gene TRBJ1-4, with TRBD1 as a possible D gene (5 bases). Trimming took 1 base from V and 0 from J, leaving 18 bases between them. The length of the CDR3 is 19 residues. Germline lookup yields CDR1 SGHVS and CDR2 FNYEAQ. In DNA form, the CDR3 reads TGTGCCAGCAGCTTAGAGACCGGGACCATAAGGGCAACTAATGAAAAACTGTTTTTT. Its protein is CASSLETGTIRATNEKLFF. The full variable domain, its missing parts supplied by reference TRBV7-6 and TRBJ1-4, is GAGVSQSPRYKVTKRGQDVALRCDPISGHVSLYWYRQALGQGPEFLTYFNYEAQQDKSGLPNDRFSAERPEGSISTLTIQRTEQRDSAMYRCASSLETGTIRATNEKLFFGSGTQLSVL.

This clonotype occurred a few times. The chain combines TRBV6-5 with TRBJ1-2, with TRBD1 matching over 7 bases. V trimming: 9 bases; J trimming: 4 bases; junction bases outside the gene matches: 5. Germline V gene data show CDR1 as MNHEY and CDR2 as SVGAGI. The CDR3 extends over 12 amino acids. CDR3 region: CASLAGGYGYTF. In nucleotides, the CDR3 is TGTGCCAGTCTTGCAGGGGGCTATGGCTACACCTTC.

J is TRBJ1-5 and V is TRBV18; no firm D call. V was cut by 6 bases and J by 3 bases, with 3 bases left in between. This CDR3 has 11 amino acids. Germline CDR1 KGHSH, CDR2 LQKENI. Here the CDR3 DNA reads TGTGCCAGCTCCCCCAATCAGCCCCAGCATTTT. The encoded protein is CASSPNQPQHF.

The chain uses TRBV24-1 and TRBJ1-4; D gene ambiguous. V gave up 2 bases and J gave up 5 bases, with 14 bases separating them. Germline V gene data show CDR1 as KGHDR and CDR2 as SFDVKD. CDR3 size: 16 residues. This CDR3 is CATSDSGRSKNEKLFF. The CDR3 DNA is TGTGCCACCAGTGATTCCGGACGAAGTAAGAATGAAAAACTGTTTTTT.

This clonotype was observed a few times. The chain employs TRBV3-1 and TRBJ2-3; unclear D gene. The CDR3 length is 13 residues. V lost 3 bases, J lost 6 bases, and 10 bases lay in between. Per the germline V gene, CDR1 is LGHDT and CDR2 is YNNKEL (reference sequence). The CDR3 here is CASSHAAADTQYF. In nucleotides, the CDR3 is TGTGCCAGCAGCCATGCGGCGGCGGATACGCAGTATTTT.

There are a few counts of this clonotype. CDR3 nucleotide sequence: TGTGCCAGCAGTTTGGTGACAGGGGCCCAAAACATTCAGTACTTC. This codes for CASSLVTGAQNIQYF. This chain links TRBV12-3 or TRBV12-4 with TRBJ2-4; 8 bases match TRBD1. The CDR3 sequence is 15 residues long. V lost 3 bases and J lost 5; bases outside the gene matches: 6.

This clonotype was recorded many times. This chain links TRBV7-9 with TRBJ1-2; D call uncertain. This CDR3 spans 14 amino acids. Germline CDR1 reads SEHNR; CDR2 reads FQNEAQ (reference sequence). V was trimmed by 5 bases and J by 1 base, leaving 11 bases between them. CDR3 region: CASSRDGINYGYTF. CDR3 in DNA: TGTGCCAGCAGCCGTGACGGTATTAACTATGGCTACACCTTC.

V is TRBV13 and J is TRBJ2-5; a weak D match, TRBD2 (5 bases). V was trimmed by 0 bases and J by 1 base, leaving 12 bases between them. Germline V CDR1 and CDR2: PRHDT, FYEKMQ (reference sequence). There are 16 residues in the CDR3. This CDR3 is CASSLGLDSPQETQYF. CDR3 sequence (DNA): TGTGCCAGCAGCTTAGGCCTGGACTCCCCCCAAGAGACCCAGTACTTC.

The rearrangement uses TRBV14 and TRBJ2-1; TRBD2 agrees at 13 bases. The germline V gene encodes CDR1 SGHDN and CDR2 FVKESK. The CDR3 runs 19 residues. The ends lost 1 base at V and 7 bases at J; junction bases unmatched: 13. The CDR3 DNA reads TGTGCCAGCAGCCAAGGTTACCCGACTAGCGGGAGGCCGCGGAATGAGCAGTTCTTC. Translated, it gives CASSQGYPTSGRPRNEQFF.

This clonotype was found many times. This chain links TRBV10-3 with TRBJ2-7, with 11 bases that match TRBD2. This CDR3 comprises 15 residues. Germline lookup yields CDR1 ENHRY and CDR2 SYGVKD. The V gene end was trimmed by 3 bases and the J gene end by 5 bases; junction bases not matched to a gene: 6. As DNA, the CDR3 is TGTGCCATCAGTGACTGGAGTAGCGGGAGGGACGAGCAGTACTTC. Its translation: CAISDWSSGRDEQYF.

J is TRBJ2-5 and V is TRBV24-1; 7 nucleotides match TRBD1. Germline V gene data show CDR1 as KGHDR and CDR2 as SFDVKD. The CDR3 sequence is 15 residues long. V dropped 3 bases and J dropped 2; count of bases not matched to a gene: 5. As DNA, the CDR3 is TGTGCCACCAGTGATAACAGGGGCCTTCAAGAGACCCAGTACTTC. It codes for CATSDNRGLQETQYF.

This clonotype was found once. V gene TRBV15 combines with J gene TRBJ1-3; D gene uncertain. Germline CDR1 and CDR2: LNHNV and YYDKDF (reference sequence). This CDR3 contains 15 residues. With 0 bases removed from V and 0 bases from J, the gap between germline ends came to 6 bases. CDR3 amino acids: CATSRDRNSGNTIYF. CDR3 in DNA: TGTGCCACCAGCAGAGATAGAAACTCTGGAAACACCATATATTTT.

This clonotype has more than one count but fewer than ten. The chain combines TRBV6-1 with TRBJ2-1, with TRBD1 matching 8 bases. The junction had 7 bases not matched to a gene; V was cut back by 5 bases and J by 1 base. The CDR3 spans 16 residues. Looked up from germline, CDR1 is MNHNS and CDR2 is SASEGT. The CDR3 region has the DNA TGTGCCAGCAGTAGGGCCACAGGGGGGTCCTACAATGAGCAGTTCTTC. This codes for CASSRATGGSYNEQFF.